Below, 10 T cell receptor beta chains from the same sample are listed, as sequenced in a study of T cells after yellow fever vaccination. A single record per CDR3 protein comes from TCRdb applying MiXCR to the 5' RACE reads. The repertoire has just over 300,000 distinct CDR3 sequences, roughly 4% of them found once; the top ten carry about a quarter. The sample here was PBMCs, taken on the day of the yellow fever booster vaccination. The receptor set was obtained from a man aged 18-30 years who received the YFV17D yellow fever vaccine.

The CDR3 coding sequence is TGCAGCGTTGACCCTAGCGGAGATAAAGAGACCCAGTACTTC. Its translation: CSVDPSGDKETQYF. The gene calls are TRBV29-1 and TRBJ2-5; 7 bases align to TRBD2. Germline CDR1 reads SQVTM; CDR2 reads ANQGSEA. There are 14 residues in the CDR3. Trimming cost V 3 bases and J 3 bases; bases outside gene matches: 7. Full variable domain (missing parts from reference TRBV29-1 and TRBJ2-5): SAVISQKPSRDICQRGTSLTIQCQVDSQVTMMFWYRQQPGQSLTLIATANQGSEATYESGFVIDKFPISRPNLTFSTLTVSNMSPEDSSIYLCSVDPSGDKETQYFGPGTRLLVL.

This clonotype has a count of ten or more. The V call is TRBV7-2, the J call TRBJ2-7; weak D call: TRBD1 (6 bases). V dropped 0 bases and J dropped 2 bases, with 8 bases sitting between them. Looked up from germline, CDR1 is SGHTA and CDR2 is FQGNSA. This CDR3 region has 14 residues. This CDR3 reads CASSLAAGAYEQYV. CDR3 DNA: TGTGCCAGCAGCTTAGCGGCAGGGGCCTACGAGCAGTACGTC.

This chain joins TRBV4-1 and TRBJ2-5; D could derive from TRBD1 or TRBD2 (5 bases each). V was pared by 4 bases and J by 4 bases, with 13 bases between. This CDR3 spans 14 amino acids. In germline, CDR1 is MGHRA, CDR2 YSYEKL. The CDR3 bases are TGCGCCAGCAGCCCCGGGGCCGCCTCAGAGACCCAGTACTTC. As protein: CASSPGAASETQYF.

The genes are TRBV24-1 and TRBJ2-2; perhaps D is TRBD1 or TRBD2 (5 bases each). The length of the CDR3 is 14 residues. Between the trimmed V and J ends, which lost 8 bases and 1 base, there was a span of 10 bases. The germline CDR1 and CDR2 sequences are KGHDR and SFDVKD. The CDR3 coding sequence is TGTGCCACCATGGGACGGGAGAACACCGGGGAGCTGTTTTTT. Protein: CATMGRENTGELFF.

This clonotype has at least ten counts. The chain employs TRBV25-1 and TRBJ1-4; no reliable D call. Germline V lookup: CDR1 MGHDK, CDR2 SYGVNS. There are 14 residues in the CDR3. Trimming left V 3 bases short and J 3 bases short, with 8 bases between. CDR3 DNA: TGTGCCAGCAGTGATATACAGTCTAATGAAAAACTGTTTTTT. Translated, it gives CASSDIQSNEKLFF.

This clonotype was counted only a few times. V and J are TRBV7-2 and TRBJ2-2, with D perhaps TRBD1 (6 bases). Germline CDR1 reads SGHTA; CDR2 reads FQGNSA. V shed 5 bases and J shed 6 bases, with 13 bases lying between them. The CDR3 totals 14 residues. The CDR3 region is CASSPEQGSGELFF. Here the CDR3 DNA reads TGTGCCAGCAGCCCGGAACAGGGATCCGGGGAGCTGTTTTTT.

This clonotype was recorded many times. This chain connects TRBV10-3 to TRBJ1-1; D call uncertain. Germline values: CDR1 ENHRY, CDR2 SYGVKD. The CDR3 covers 12 residues. V was clipped by 11 bases and J by 0 bases, with 10 bases between them. CDR3 sequence reads: CAVLTVNTEAFF. CDR3 nucleotides: TGTGCCGTCTTGACTGTGAACACTGAAGCTTTCTTT.

This clonotype was picked up many times. The gene calls are TRBV6-5 and TRBJ2-1; D gene uncertain. V was clipped by 6 bases and J by 0 bases, with 9 bases between them. The CDR3 sequence is 14 residues long. Germline V gene lookup returns CDR1 MNHEY and CDR2 SVGAGI. CDR3 DNA: TGTGCCAGCAGCCGACGGAGCTCCTACAATGAGCAGTTCTTC. Protein: CASSRRSSYNEQFF.

This chain joins TRBV4-2 and TRBJ2-2; either TRBD1 or TRBD2 may fit D (7 bases each). In germline, CDR1 is LGHNA, CDR2 YNFKEQ. CDR3 length: 17 amino acids. Trimming pared 4 bases from V and 1 base from J, leaving 16 bases between. CDR3 bases: TGTGCCAGCAGCCCCCCCAGGGGGGGGCGGAACACCGGGGAGCTGTTTTTT. Residues: CASSPPRGGRNTGELFF.

The rearrangement joins TRBV4-3 to TRBJ1-1; D unresolved. The V gene lost 0 bases and the J gene lost 7 bases, with 9 bases spanning the gap. This CDR3 spans 13 amino acids. Germline CDR1 LGHNA, CDR2 YSLEER. The CDR3 sequence: CASSQDFGSEAFF. The CDR3 DNA reads as TGCGCCAGCAGCCAAGATTTTGGCAGTGAAGCTTTCTTT.